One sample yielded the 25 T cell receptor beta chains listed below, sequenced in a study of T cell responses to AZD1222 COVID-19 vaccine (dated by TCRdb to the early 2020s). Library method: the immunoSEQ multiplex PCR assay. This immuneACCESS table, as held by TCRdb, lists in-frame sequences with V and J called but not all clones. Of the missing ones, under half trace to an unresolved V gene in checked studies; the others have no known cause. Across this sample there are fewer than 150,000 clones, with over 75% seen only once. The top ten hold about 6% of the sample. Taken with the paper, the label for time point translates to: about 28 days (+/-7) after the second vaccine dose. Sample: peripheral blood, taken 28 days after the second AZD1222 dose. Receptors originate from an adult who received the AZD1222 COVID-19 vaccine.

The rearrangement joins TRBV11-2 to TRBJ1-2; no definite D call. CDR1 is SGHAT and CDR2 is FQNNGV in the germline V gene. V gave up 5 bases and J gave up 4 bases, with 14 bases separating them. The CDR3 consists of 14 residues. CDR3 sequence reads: CASSPPGQSYGYTF. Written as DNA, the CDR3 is TGTGCCAGCAGCCCCCCGGGCCAAAGCTATGGCTACACCTTC.

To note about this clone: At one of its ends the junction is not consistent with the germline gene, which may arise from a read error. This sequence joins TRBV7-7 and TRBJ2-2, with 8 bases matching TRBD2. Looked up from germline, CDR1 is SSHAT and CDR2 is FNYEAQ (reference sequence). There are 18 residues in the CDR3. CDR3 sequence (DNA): TGTGCTAGCAGCTTAATCCCCCCGGGGGGGCGGAACACCGGGGAGCTGTTTTTT. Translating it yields CASSLIPPGGRNTGELFF.

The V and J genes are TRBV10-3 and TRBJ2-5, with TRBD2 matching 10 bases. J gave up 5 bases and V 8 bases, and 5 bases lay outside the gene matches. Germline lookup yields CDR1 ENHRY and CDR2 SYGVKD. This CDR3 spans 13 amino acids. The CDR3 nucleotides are TGTGCCATCGGGCCTAGCGGGAGCGAGACCCAGTACTTC. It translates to CAIGPSGSETQYF.

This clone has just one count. The CDR3 region is CASSQEHRGSEAFF. DNA for the CDR3: TGCGCCAGCAGCCAAGAGCACAGGGGATCTGAAGCTTTCTTT. The V gene is TRBV4-1, the J gene TRBJ1-1, with 7 bases that match TRBD1. The germline CDR1 and CDR2 sequences are MGHRA and YSYEKL. Trimming removed 0 bases from V and 6 bases from J; junction bases left unmatched: 4. The CDR3 contains 14 residues.

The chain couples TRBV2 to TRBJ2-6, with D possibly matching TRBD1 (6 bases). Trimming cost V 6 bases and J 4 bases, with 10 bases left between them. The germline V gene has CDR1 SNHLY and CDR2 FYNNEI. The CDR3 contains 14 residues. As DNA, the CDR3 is TGTGCCAGCAGCACAGGGTTAGGGGCCAACGTCCTGACTTTC. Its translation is CASSTGLGANVLTF.

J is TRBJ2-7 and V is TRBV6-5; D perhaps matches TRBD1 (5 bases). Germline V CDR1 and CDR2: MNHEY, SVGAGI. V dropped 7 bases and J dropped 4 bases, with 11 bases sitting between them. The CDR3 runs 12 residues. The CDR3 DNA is TGTGCCAGCACAGACAGTTTTTACGAGCAGTACTTC. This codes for CASTDSFYEQYF.

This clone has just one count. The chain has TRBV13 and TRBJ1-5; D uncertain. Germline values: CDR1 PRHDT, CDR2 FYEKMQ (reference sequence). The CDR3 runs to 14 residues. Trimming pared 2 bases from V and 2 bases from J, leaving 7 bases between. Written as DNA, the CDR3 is TGTGCCAGCAGCTTAAGCAGAGGCAATCAGCCCCAGCATTTT. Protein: CASSLSRGNQPQHF.

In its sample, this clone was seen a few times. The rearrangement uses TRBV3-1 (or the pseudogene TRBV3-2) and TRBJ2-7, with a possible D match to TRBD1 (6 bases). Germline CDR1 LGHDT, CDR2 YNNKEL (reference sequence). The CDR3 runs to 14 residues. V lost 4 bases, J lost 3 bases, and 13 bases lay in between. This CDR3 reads CASSRGHQDYEQYF. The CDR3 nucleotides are TGTGCCAGCAGCCGGGGACACCAGGACTACGAGCAGTACTTC.

In DNA, the CDR3 is TGTGCCAGCAGTTACTCAGGCAATGAGCAGTTCTTC. Its translation is CASSYSGNEQFF. The chain uses TRBV6-5 and TRBJ2-1; no clear D gene. The CDR3 loop spans 12 amino acids. V gave up 0 bases and J gave up 6 bases, with 3 bases separating them. The germline V gene encodes CDR1 MNHEY and CDR2 SVGAGI.

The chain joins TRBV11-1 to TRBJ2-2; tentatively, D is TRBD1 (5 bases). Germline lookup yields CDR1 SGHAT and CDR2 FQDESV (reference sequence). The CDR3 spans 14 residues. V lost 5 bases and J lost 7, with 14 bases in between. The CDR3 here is CASSPRVTGGELFF. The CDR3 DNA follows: TGTGCCAGCAGCCCCAGGGTTACTGGCGGGGAGCTGTTTTTT.

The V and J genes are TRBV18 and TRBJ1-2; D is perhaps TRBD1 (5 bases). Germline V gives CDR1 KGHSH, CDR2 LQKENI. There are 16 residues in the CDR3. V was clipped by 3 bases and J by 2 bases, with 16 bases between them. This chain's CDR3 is CASSPFGTGRNYGYTF. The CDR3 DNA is TGTGCCAGCTCACCTTTTGGGACGGGAAGGAACTATGGCTACACCTTC.

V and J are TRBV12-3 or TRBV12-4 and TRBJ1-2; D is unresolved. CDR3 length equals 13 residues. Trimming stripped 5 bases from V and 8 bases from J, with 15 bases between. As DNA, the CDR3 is TGTGCCAGCAGTCCCGATGTTGAGCGGGGCTACACCTTC. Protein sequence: CASSPDVERGYTF.

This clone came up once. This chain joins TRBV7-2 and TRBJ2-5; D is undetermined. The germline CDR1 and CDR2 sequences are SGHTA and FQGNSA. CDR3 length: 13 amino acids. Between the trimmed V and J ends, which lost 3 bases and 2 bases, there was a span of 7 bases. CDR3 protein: CASSFARQETQYF. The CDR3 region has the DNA TGTGCCAGCAGCTTCGCCCGGCAAGAGACCCAGTACTTC.

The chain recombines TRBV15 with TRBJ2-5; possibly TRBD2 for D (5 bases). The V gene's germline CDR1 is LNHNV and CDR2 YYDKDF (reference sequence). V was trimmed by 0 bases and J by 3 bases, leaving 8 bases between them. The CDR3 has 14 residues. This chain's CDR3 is CATSRDRGEETQYF. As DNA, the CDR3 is TGTGCCACCAGCAGAGATCGGGGAGAAGAGACCCAGTACTTC.

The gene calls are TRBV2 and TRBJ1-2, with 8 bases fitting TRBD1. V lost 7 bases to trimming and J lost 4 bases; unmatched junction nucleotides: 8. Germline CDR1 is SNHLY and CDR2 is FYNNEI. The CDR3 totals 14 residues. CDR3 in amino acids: CASKETGAFYGYTF. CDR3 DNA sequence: TGTGCCAGCAAAGAGACAGGGGCATTCTATGGCTACACCTTC.

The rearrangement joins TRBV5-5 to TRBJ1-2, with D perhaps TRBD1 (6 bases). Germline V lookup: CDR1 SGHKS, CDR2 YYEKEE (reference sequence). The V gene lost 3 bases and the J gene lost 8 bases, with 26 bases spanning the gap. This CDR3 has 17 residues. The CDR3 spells CASSSLSRDTKVRGYTF. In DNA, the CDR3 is TGTGCCAGCAGCTCACTATCCCGGGACACCAAGGTTAGAGGCTACACCTTC.

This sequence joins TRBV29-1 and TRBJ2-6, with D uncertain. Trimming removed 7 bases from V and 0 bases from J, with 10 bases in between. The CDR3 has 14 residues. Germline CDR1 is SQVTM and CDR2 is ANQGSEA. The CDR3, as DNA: TGCAGCGCAACCAATTACTCTGGGGCCAACGTCCTGACTTTC. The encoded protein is CSATNYSGANVLTF. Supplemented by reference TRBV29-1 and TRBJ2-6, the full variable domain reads SAVISQKPSRDICQRGTSLTIQCQVDSQVTMMFWYRQQPGQSLTLIATANQGSEATYESGFVIDKFPISRPNLTFSTLTVSNMSPEDSSIYLCSATNYSGANVLTFGAGSRLTVL.

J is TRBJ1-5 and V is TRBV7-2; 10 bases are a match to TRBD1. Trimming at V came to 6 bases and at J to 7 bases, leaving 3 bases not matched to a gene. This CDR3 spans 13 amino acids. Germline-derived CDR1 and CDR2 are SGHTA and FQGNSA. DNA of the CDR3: TGTGCCAGCAGTGGACAGGGGGGCCAGCCCCAGCATTTT. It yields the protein CASSGQGGQPQHF.

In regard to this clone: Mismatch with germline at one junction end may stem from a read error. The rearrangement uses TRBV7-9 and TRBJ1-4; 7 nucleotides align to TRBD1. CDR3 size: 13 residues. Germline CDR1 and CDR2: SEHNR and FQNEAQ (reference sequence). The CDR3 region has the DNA TGTGCCAGCAGCTTATCGGACGGGACAGAGGTGATTTTT. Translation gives CASSLSDGTEVIF.

DNA of the CDR3: TGTGCCAGCAGTTTATTGGGGGGTGAGCAGTTCTTC. Its translation is CASSLLGGEQFF. This sequence joins TRBV27 and TRBJ2-1; D is possibly TRBD2 (6 bases). Trimming took off 1 base at V and 9 bases at J, with 7 bases between the two ends. The CDR3 runs to 12 residues. Germline lookup yields CDR1 MNHEY and CDR2 SMNVEV (reference sequence).

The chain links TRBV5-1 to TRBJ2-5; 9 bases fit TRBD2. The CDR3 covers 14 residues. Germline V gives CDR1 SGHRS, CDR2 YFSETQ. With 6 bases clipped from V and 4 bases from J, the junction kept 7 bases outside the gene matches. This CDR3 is CASTLSGGPETQYF. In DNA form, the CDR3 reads TGCGCCAGCACCCTAAGCGGGGGGCCAGAGACCCAGTACTTC.

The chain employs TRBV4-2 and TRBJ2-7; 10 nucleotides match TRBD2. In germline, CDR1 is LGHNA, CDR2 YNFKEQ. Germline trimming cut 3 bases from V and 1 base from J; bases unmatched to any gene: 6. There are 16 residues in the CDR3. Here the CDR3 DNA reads TGTGCCAGCAGCCAGAGCGGGGGGGGGTTATCCTACGAGCAGTACTTC. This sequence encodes CASSQSGGGLSYEQYF.

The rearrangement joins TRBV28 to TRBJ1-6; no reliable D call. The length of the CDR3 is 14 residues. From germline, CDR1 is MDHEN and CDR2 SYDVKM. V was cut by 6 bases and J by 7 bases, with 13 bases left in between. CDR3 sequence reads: CASSPTRGNSPLHF. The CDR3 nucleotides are TGTGCCAGCAGCCCTACCCGAGGGAATTCACCCCTCCACTTT.

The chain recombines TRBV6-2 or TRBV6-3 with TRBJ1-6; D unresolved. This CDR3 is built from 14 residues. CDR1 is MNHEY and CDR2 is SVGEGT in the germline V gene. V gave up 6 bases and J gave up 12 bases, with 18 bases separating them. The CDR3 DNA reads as TGTGCCAGCAGCCCTTCGGCGGGGAGCGGACCCCTCCACTTT. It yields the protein CASSPSAGSGPLHF.

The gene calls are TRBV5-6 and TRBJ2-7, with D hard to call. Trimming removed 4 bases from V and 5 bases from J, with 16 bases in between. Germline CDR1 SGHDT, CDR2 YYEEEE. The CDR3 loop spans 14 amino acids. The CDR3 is CASSGVWSLDEQYF. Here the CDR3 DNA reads TGTGCCAGCAGCGGGGTGTGGTCTCTGGACGAGCAGTACTTC.